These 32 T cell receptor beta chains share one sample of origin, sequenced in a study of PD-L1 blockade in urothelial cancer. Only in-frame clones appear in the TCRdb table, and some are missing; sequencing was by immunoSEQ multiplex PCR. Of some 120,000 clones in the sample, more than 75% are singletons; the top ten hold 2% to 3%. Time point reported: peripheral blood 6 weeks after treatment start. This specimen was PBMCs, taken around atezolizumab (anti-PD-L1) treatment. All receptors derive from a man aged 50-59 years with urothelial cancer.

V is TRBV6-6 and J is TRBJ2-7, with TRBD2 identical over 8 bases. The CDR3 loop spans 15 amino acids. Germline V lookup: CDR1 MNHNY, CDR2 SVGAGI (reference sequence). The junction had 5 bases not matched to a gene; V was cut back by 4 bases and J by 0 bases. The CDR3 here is CASSSTGTSSYEQYF. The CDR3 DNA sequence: TGTGCCAGCAGTTCTACCGGGACTAGCTCCTACGAGCAGTACTTC.

CDR3 residues: CASSESQGVDTEAFF. The CDR3 DNA reads TGTGCCAGCAGTGAATCTCAGGGGGTTGACACTGAAGCTTTCTTT. The chain employs TRBV25-1 and TRBJ1-1, with 7 bases aligning to TRBD1. CDR1 is MGHDK, CDR2 SYGVNS, per germline. CDR3 length equals 15 residues. V lost 1 base, J lost 3 bases, and 5 bases stayed unmatched.

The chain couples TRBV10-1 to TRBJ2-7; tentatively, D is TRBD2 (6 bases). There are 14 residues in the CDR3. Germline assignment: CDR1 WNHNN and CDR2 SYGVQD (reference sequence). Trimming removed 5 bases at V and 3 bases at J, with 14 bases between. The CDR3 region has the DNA TGCGCCAGCAGTCCTGGGACTTCGTACTACGAGCAGTACTTC. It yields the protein CASSPGTSYYEQYF.

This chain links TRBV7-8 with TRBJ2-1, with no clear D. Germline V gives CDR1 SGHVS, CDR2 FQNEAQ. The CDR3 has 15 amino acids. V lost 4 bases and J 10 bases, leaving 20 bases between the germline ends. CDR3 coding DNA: TGTGCCAGCAGCTCCCGGCGGTCAGACTCCGGAGAGCAGTTCTTC. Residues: CASSSRRSDSGEQFF.

CDR3 DNA: TGCAGCGTTCCGCACAGGGGAAGCACAGATACGCAGTATTTT. Amino acid sequence: CSVPHRGSTDTQYF. The chain employs TRBV29-1 and TRBJ2-3, with 7 bases fitting TRBD1. With V trimmed by 5 bases and J by 0 bases, 5 bases remained unmatched. The CDR3 is 14 residues long. Germline CDR1 and CDR2: SQVTM and ANQGSEA.

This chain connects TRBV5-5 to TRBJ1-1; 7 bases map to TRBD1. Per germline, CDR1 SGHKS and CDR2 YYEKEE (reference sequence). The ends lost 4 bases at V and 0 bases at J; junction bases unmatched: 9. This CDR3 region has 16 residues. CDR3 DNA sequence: TGTGCCAGCAGCAGAAGGGACAGCAGTATGAACACTGAAGCTTTCTTT. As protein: CASSRRDSSMNTEAFF.

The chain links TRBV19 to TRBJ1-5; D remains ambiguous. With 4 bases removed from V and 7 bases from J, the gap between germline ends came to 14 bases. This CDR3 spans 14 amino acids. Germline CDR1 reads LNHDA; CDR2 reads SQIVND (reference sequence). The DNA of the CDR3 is TGTGCCAGTAGTACGGTTCAGGAGGCACAGCCCCAGCATTTT. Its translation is CASSTVQEAQPQHF.

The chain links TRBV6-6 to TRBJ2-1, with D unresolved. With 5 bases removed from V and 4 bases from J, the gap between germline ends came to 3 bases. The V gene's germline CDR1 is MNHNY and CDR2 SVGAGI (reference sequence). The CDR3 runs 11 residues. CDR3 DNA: TGTGCCAGCAGTCTTTACAATGAGCAGTTCTTC. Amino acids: CASSLYNEQFF.

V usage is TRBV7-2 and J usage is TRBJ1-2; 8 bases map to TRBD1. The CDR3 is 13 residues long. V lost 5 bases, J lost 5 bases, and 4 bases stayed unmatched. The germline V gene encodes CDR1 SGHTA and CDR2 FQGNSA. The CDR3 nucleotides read TGTGCCAGCAGCCGGGACAGGAAATATGGCTACACCTTC. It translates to CASSRDRKYGYTF.

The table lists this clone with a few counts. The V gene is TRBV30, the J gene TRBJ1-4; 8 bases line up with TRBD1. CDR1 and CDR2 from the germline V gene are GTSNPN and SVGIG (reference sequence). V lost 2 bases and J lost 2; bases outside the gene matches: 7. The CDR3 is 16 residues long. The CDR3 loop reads CAWSRTGMGTNEKLFF. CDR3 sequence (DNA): TGTGCCTGGAGTCGGACAGGGATGGGTACTAATGAAAAACTGTTTTTT. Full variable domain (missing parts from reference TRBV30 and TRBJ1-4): SQTIHQWPATLVQPVGSPLSLECTVEGTSNPNLYWYRQAAGRGLQLLFYSVGIGQISSEVPQNLSASRPQDRQFILSSKKLLLSDSGFYLCAWSRTGMGTNEKLFFGSGTQLSVL.

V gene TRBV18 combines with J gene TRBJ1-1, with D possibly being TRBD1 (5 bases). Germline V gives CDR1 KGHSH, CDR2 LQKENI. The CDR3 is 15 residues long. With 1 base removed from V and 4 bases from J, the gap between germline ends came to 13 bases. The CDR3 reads CASSPLTSQGTEAFF. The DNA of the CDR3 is TGTGCCAGCTCACCACTTACTTCCCAGGGCACTGAAGCTTTCTTT.

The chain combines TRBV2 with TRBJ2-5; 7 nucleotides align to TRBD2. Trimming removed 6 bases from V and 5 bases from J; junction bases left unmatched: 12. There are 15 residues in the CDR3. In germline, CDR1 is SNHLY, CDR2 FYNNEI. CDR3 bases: TGTGCCAGCAGCCTCGCTAGCGGACGTGGGGAGACCCAGTACTTC. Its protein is CASSLASGRGETQYF.

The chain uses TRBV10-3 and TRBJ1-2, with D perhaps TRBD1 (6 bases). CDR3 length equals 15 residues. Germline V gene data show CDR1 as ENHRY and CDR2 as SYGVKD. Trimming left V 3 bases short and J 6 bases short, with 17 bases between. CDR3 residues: CAISDPGQGNNGYTF. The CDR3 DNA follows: TGTGCCATCAGTGACCCGGGGCAGGGGAATAATGGCTACACCTTC.

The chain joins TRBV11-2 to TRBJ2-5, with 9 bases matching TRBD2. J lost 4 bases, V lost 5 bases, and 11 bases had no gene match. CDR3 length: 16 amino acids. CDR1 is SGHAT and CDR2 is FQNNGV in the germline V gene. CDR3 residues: CASSPLGAGGLETQYF. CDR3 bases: TGTGCCAGCAGCCCACTTGGGGCGGGAGGGCTAGAGACCCAGTACTTC.

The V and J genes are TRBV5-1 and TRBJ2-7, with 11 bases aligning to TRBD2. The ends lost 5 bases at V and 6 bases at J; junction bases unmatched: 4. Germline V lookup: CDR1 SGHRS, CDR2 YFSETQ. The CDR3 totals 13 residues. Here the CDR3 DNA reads TGCGCCAGCAGGGGGACTAGCGGTTCCGAGCAGTACTTC. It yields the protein CASRGTSGSEQYF.

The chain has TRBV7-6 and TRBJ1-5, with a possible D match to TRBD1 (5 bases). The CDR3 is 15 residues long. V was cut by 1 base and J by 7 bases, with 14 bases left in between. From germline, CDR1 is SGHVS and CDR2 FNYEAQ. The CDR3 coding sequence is TGTGCCAGCAGCTTAGATTCAGGGTCAGGACAGCCCCAGCATTTT. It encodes CASSLDSGSGQPQHF.

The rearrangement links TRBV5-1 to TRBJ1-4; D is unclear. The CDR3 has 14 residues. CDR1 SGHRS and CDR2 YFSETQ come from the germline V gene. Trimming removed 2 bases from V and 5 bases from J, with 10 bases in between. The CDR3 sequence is CASSFPGLNEKLFF. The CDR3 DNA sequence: TGCGCCAGCAGCTTCCCAGGACTAAATGAAAAACTGTTTTTT.

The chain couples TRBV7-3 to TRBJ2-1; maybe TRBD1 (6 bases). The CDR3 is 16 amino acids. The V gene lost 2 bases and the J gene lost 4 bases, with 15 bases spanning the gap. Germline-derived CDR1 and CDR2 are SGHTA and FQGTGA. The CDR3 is CASSLDAGAYYNEQFF. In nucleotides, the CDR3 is TGTGCCAGCAGCTTAGACGCAGGGGCGTATTACAATGAGCAGTTCTTC. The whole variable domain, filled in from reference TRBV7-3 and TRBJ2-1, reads GAGVSQTPSNKVTEKGKYVELRCDPISGHTALYWYRQSLGQGPEFLIYFQGTGAADDSGLPNDRFFAVRPEGSVSTLKIQRTERGDSAVYLCASSLDAGAYYNEQFFGPGTRLTVL.

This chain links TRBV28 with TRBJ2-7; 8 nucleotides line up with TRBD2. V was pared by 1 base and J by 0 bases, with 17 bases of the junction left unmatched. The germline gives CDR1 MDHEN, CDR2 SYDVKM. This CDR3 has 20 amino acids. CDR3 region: CASSLYQGTSSHFSSYEQYF. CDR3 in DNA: TGTGCCAGCAGTTTATATCAGGGGACTAGTTCCCACTTTAGCTCCTACGAGCAGTACTTC.

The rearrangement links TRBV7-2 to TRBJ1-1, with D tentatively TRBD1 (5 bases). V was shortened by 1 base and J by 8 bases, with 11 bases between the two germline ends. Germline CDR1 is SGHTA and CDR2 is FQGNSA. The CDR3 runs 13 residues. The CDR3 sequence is CASSLGGVREAFF. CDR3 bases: TGTGCCAGCAGCTTAGGGGGGGTCAGGGAAGCTTTCTTT.

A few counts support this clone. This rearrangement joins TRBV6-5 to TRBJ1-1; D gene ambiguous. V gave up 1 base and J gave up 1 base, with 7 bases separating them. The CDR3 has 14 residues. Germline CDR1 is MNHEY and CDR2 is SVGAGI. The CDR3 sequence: CASSYLQSNTEAFF. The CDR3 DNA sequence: TGTGCCAGCAGTTACTTACAGTCGAACACTGAAGCTTTCTTT.

The CDR3 DNA reads TGTGCCAGCAGTTACTCGGGGGGGGCTTATACTGAAGCTTTCTTT. It encodes CASSYSGGAYTEAFF. The chain combines TRBV6-5 with TRBJ1-1; TRBD1 is a possible D gene (6 bases). The germline gives CDR1 MNHEY, CDR2 SVGAGI. Trimming took off 0 bases at V and 5 bases at J, with 13 bases between the two ends. The CDR3 runs 15 residues.

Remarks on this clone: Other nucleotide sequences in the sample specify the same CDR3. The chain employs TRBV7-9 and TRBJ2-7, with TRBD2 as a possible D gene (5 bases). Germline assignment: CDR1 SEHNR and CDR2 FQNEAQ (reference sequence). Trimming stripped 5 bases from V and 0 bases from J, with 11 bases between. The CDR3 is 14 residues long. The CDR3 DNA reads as TGTGCCAGCAGCCTAGTGGGGAGCTCCTACGAGCAGTACTTC. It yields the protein CASSLVGSSYEQYF.

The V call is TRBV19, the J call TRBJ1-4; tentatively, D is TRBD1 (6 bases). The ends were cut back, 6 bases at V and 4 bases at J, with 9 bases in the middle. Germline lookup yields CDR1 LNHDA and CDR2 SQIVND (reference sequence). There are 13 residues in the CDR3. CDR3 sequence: CASRTGYNEKLFF. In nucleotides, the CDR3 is TGTGCCAGTAGAACAGGGTATAATGAAAAACTGTTTTTT.

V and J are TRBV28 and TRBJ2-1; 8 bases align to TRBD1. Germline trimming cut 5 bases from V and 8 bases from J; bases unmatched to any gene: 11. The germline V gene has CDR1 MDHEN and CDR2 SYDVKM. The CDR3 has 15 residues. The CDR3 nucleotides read TGTGCCAGCAGTCCCACCGTAGACAGGGGTGATGAGCAGTTCTTC. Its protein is CASSPTVDRGDEQFF.

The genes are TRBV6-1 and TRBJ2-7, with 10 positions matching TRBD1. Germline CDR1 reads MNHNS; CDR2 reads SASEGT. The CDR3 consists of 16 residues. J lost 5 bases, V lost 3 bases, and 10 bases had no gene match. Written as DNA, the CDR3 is TGTGCCAGCAGTGACCGCTACGGGACAGGGGAGCACGAGCAGTACTTC. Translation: CASSDRYGTGEHEQYF.

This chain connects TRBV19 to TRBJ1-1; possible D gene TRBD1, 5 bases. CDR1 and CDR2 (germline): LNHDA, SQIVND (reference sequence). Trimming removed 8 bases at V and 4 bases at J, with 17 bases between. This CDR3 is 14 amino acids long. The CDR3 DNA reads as TGTGCCAGTTCTAAAAGGGGTGAAGGCACTGAAGCTTTCTTT. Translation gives CASSKRGEGTEAFF.

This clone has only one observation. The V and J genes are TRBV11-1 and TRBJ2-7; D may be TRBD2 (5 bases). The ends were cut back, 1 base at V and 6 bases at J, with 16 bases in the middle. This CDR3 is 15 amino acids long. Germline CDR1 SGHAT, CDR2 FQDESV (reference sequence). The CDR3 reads CASSLETTRSGEQYF. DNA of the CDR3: TGTGCCAGCAGCTTAGAGACAACTAGATCCGGCGAGCAGTACTTC. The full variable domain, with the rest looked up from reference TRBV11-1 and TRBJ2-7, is EAEVAQSPRYKITEKSQAVAFWCDPISGHATLYWYRQILGQGPELLVQFQDESVVDDSQLPKDRFSAERLKGVDSTLKIQPAELGDSAMYLCASSLETTRSGEQYFGPGTRLTVT.

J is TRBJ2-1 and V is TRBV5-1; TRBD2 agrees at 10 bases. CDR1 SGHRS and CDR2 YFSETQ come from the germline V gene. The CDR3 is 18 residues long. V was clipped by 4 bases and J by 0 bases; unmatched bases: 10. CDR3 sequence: CASSPVSGGRSSYNEQFF. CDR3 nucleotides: TGCGCCAGCAGCCCGGTTAGCGGGGGGAGGAGCTCCTACAATGAGCAGTTCTTC.

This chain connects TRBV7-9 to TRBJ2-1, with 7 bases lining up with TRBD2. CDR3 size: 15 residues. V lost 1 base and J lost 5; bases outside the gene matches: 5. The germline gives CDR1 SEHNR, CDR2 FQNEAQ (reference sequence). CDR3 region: CASSLGLAADNEQFF. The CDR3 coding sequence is TGTGCCAGCAGCTTAGGGCTAGCGGCTGACAATGAGCAGTTCTTC.

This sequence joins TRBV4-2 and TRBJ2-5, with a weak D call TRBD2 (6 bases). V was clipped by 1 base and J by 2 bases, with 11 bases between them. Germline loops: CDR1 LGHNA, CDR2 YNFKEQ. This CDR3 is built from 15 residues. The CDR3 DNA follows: TGTGCCAGCAGCCAAGGGGTAGCGGAGCAAGAGACCCAGTACTTC. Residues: CASSQGVAEQETQYF.

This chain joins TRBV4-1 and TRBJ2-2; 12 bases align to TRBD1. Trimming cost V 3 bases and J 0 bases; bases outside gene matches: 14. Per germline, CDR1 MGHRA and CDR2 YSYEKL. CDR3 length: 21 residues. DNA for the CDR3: TGCGCCAGCAGCCATCTCTCGGCCGGGACAGGGGGCTTCGCGAACACCGGGGAGCTGTTTTTT. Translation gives CASSHLSAGTGGFANTGELFF.